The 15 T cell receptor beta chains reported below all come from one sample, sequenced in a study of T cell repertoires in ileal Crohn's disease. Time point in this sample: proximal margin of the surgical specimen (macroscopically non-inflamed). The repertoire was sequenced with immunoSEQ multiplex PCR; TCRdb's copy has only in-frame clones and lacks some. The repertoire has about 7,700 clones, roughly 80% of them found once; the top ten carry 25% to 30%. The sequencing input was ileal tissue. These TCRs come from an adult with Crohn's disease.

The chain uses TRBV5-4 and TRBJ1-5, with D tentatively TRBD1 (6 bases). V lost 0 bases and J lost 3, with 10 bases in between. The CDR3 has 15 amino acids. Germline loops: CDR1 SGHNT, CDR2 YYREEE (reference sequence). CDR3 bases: TGTGCCAGCAGCTTGGATCAGGGGCCCAATCAGCCCCAGCATTTT. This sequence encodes CASSLDQGPNQPQHF.

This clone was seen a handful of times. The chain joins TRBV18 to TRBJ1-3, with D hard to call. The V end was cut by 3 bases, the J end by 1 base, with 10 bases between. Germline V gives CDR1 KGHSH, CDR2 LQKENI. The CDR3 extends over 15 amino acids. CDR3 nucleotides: TGTGCCAGCTCACCCGGCGAGGCTTCTGGAAACACCATATATTTT. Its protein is CASSPGEASGNTIYF.

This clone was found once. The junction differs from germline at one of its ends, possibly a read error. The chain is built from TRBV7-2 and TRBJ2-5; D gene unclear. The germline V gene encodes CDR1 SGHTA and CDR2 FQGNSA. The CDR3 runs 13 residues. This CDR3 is CASSQVPGETQYF. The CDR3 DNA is TGCGCCAGCAGCCAAGTTCCGGGAGAGACCCAGTACTTC.

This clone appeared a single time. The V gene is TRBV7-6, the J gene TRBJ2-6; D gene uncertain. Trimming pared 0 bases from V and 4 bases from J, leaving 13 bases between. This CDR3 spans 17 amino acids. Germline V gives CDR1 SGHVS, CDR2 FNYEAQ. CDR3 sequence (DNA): TGTGCCAGCAGCTTAGCCTCCAATGTTTTGGGGGCCAACGTCCTGACTTTC. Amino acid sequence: CASSLASNVLGANVLTF.

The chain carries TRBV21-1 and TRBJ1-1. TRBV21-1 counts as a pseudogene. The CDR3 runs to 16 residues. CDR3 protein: CASSKAPGGGDLEAFF. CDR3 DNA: TGTGCCAGCAGCAAAGCCCCGGGGGGGGGAGATTTGGAAGCTTTCTTT.

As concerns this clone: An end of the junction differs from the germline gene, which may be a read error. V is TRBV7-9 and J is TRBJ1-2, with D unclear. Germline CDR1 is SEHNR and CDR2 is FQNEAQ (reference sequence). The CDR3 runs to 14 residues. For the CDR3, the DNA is TGTGCCAGCAGCGTCCAGAGCCGCCCCTATGTCTACACCTTC. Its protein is CASSVQSRPYVYTF. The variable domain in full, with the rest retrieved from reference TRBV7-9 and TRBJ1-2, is DTGVSQNPRHKITKRGQNVTFRCDPISEHNRLYWYRQTLGQGPEFLTYFQNEAQLEKSRLLSDRFSAERPKGSFSTLEIQRTEQGDSAMYLCASSVQSRPYVYTFGSGTRLTVV.

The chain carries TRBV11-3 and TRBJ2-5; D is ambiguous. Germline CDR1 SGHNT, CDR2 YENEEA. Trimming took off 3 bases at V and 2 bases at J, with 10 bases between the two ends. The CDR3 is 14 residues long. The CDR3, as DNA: TGTGCCAGCAGCTTGTCGTCCACTCAAGAGACCCAGTACTTC. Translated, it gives CASSLSSTQETQYF.

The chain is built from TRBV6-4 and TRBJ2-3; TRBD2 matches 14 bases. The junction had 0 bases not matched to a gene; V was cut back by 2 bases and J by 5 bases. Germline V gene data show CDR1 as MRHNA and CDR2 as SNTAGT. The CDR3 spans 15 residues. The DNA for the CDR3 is TGTGCCAGCAGTGACGGGACTAGCGGGGGAGATACGCAGTATTTT. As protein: CASSDGTSGGDTQYF.

The CDR3 DNA sequence: TGTGCCAGCAGCTTGAAGTTAGAAGGGGGTGAGACCCAGTACTTC. It encodes CASSLKLEGGETQYF. This chain connects TRBV5-4 to TRBJ2-5, with TRBD1 as a possible D gene (6 bases). V lost 1 base and J 5 bases, leaving 15 bases between the germline ends. The V gene's germline CDR1 is SGHNT and CDR2 YYREEE (reference sequence). The CDR3 loop spans 15 amino acids.

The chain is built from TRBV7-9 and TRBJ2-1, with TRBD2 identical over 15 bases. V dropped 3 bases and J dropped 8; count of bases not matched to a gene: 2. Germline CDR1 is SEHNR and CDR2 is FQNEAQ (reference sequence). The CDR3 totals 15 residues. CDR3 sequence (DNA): TGTGCCAGCAGCTTTCGGACTAGCGGGAGGGATGAGCAGTTCTTC. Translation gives CASSFRTSGRDEQFF.

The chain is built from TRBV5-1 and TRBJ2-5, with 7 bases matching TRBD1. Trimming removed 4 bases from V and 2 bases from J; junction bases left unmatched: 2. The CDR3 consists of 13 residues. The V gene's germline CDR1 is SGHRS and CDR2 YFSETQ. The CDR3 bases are TGCGCCAGCAGCCCGGACAGGCAAGAGACCCAGTACTTC. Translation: CASSPDRQETQYF.

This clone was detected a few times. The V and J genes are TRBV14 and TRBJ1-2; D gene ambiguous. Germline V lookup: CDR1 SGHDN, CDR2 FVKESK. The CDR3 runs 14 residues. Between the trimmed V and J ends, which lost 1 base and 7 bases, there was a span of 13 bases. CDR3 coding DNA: TGTGCCAGCAGCCAAGTCTGGGGAACGGGTGGCTACACCTTC. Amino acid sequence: CASSQVWGTGGYTF.

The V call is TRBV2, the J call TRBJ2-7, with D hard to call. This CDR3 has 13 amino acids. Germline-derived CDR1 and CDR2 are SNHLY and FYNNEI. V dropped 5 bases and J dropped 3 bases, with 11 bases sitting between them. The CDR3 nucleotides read TGTGCCAGCAGTCAGCAGAAGTACTACGAGCAGTACTTC. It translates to CASSQQKYYEQYF.

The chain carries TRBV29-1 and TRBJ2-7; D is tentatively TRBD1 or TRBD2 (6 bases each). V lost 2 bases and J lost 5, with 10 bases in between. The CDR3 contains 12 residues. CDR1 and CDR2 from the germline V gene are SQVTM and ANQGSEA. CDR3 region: CSVELGGHEQYF. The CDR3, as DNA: TGCAGCGTTGAACTTGGGGGGCACGAGCAGTACTTC.

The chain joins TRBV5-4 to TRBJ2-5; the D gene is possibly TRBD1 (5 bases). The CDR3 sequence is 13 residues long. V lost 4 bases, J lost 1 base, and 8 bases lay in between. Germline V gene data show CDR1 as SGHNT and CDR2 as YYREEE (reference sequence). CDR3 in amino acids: CASSQGRQETQYF. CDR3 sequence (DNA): TGTGCCAGCAGCCAGGGTCGCCAAGAGACCCAGTACTTC. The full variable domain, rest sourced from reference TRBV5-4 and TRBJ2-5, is ETGVTQSPTHLIKTRGQQVTLRCSSQSGHNTVSWYQQALGQGPQFIFQYYREEENGRGNFPPRFSGLQFPNYSSELNVNALELDDSALYLCASSQGRQETQYFGPGTRLLVL.